The 10 T cell receptor beta chains below come from one sample, sequenced in a study of blood T cell repertoires in COVID-19. Assay: immunoSEQ multiplex PCR; the TCRdb copy retains only in-frame clones and omits some. The table lists around 270,000 clones, approximately 90% of them singletons. The sequenced sample was peripheral blood. The receptors shown here come from a man in his sixties who had recovered from COVID-19.

The J gene is TRBJ2-3, the V gene TRBV6-1; TRBD2 aligns across 10 bases. Per the germline V gene, CDR1 is MNHNS and CDR2 is SASEGT. This CDR3 contains 17 residues. The V segment lost 2 bases and the J segment 5 bases; nucleotides outside the gene matches: 10. CDR3 in amino acids: CASSEFSGGAVVDTQYF. The CDR3 DNA follows: TGTGCCAGCAGTGAATTCAGCGGGGGGGCCGTGGTAGATACGCAGTATTTT.

The genes are TRBV9 and TRBJ1-6; tentative D call: TRBD1 (5 bases). Germline V gene sequence: CDR1 SGDLS, CDR2 YYNGEE. Trimming left V 4 bases short and J 6 bases short, with 17 bases between. The CDR3 length is 16 residues. The CDR3 nucleotides are TGTGCCAGCAGCCCCACGGGGGAGGCCGGTAATTCACCCCTCCACTTT. Its protein is CASSPTGEAGNSPLHF. Using reference TRBV9 and TRBJ1-6 for the parts outside the CDR3, the full variable domain is DSGVTQTPKHLITATGQRVTLRCSPRSGDLSVYWYQQSLDQGLQFLIQYYNGEERAKGNILERFSAQQFPDLHSELNLSSLELGDSALYFCASSPTGEAGNSPLHFGNGTRLTVT.

The chain joins TRBV5-1 to TRBJ2-7; D might be TRBD1 (5 bases). Germline V lookup: CDR1 SGHRS, CDR2 YFSETQ. The CDR3 consists of 15 residues. Trimming took 2 bases from V and 1 from J, leaving 13 bases between them. As DNA, the CDR3 is TGCGCCAGCAGCTTCGAAGGGGCAATATCCTACGAGCAGTACTTC. Amino acids: CASSFEGAISYEQYF.

The CDR3 coding sequence is TGTGCCAGCGGGAAAGTGGGACAGTCTTTCTACGAGCAGTACTTC. Its translation: CASGKVGQSFYEQYF. V is TRBV27 and J is TRBJ2-7, with TRBD1 identical over 7 bases. The V and J ends lost 8 bases and 3 bases, in that order; junction bases with no gene match: 13. The germline V gene has CDR1 MNHEY and CDR2 SMNVEV (reference sequence). This CDR3 region has 15 residues.

The V call is TRBV19, the J call TRBJ1-2; TRBD1 matches 9 bases. Germline CDR1 reads LNHDA; CDR2 reads SQIVND (reference sequence). With V trimmed by 6 bases and J by 6 bases, 11 bases remained unmatched. This CDR3 comprises 15 residues. As DNA, the CDR3 is TGTGCCAGTAGGCCGGACAGGGGAGGTTCGGATGGCTACACCTTC. This gives the protein CASRPDRGGSDGYTF.

The V call is TRBV18, the J call TRBJ1-4; TRBD1 might be the D (6 bases). Trimming stripped 8 bases from V and 7 bases from J, with 17 bases between. Per the germline V gene, CDR1 is KGHSH and CDR2 is LQKENI. CDR3 length: 14 residues. The CDR3 DNA follows: TGTGCCAGCGCGGAGGACGCGGGGGCTGAAAAACTGTTTTTT. Translated: CASAEDAGAEKLFF.

The chain uses TRBV4-2 and TRBJ2-1, with D tentatively TRBD2 (5 bases). Germline V lookup: CDR1 LGHNA, CDR2 YNFKEQ. The CDR3 is 14 amino acids. The germline V and J ends were trimmed by 2 bases and 10 bases, with 15 bases remaining between them. CDR3 region: CASSQTEVGGEQFF. The DNA for the CDR3 is TGTGCCAGCAGCCAAACGGAGGTGGGCGGGGAGCAGTTCTTC.

The chain employs TRBV7-2 and TRBJ1-5; 9 nucleotides align to TRBD1. Germline CDR1 and CDR2: SGHTA and FQGNSA. The junction had 9 bases not matched to a gene; V was cut back by 6 bases and J by 3 bases. CDR3 length equals 16 residues. Written as DNA, the CDR3 is TGTGCCAGCAGTTCAACCGGGACAGGGTTCAATCAGCCCCAGCATTTT. Translation: CASSSTGTGFNQPQHF.

The J gene is TRBJ2-7, the V gene TRBV13, with a weak D call TRBD2 (7 bases). V was clipped by 5 bases and J by 0 bases, with 23 bases between them. Germline V gives CDR1 PRHDT, CDR2 FYEKMQ (reference sequence). This CDR3 spans 18 amino acids. The CDR3 DNA is TGTGCCAGCAGCCGCAAGCCCGGGGGGCCGAGAAGCTCCTACGAGCAGTACTTC. Protein: CASSRKPGGPRSSYEQYF.

This chain uses TRBV3-1 (or the pseudogene TRBV3-2) with TRBJ1-3, with 8 bases fitting TRBD1. The CDR3 has 14 amino acids. V was clipped by 4 bases and J by 4 bases; unmatched bases: 3. Germline V CDR1 and CDR2: LGHDT, YNNKEL (reference sequence). CDR3 nucleotide sequence: TGTGCCAGCAGCCTCGACAGGGGAGGAAACACCATATATTTT. This sequence encodes CASSLDRGGNTIYF.